Listed here are 12 T cell receptor beta chains from one sample, sequenced in a study of technical replicates of blood from a few donors. Profiled with immunoSEQ multiplex PCR; TCRdb holds only in-frame clones, not every one. The sample has about 75,000 clones, around 97% seen once. Sample: T cells isolated from PBMCs. These receptor sequences come from a human donor in good health.

V is TRBV30 and J is TRBJ2-7, with D unclear. The V and J ends lost 0 bases and 0 bases respectively, with 9 bases between them. CDR1 is GTSNPN and CDR2 is SVGIG in the germline V gene (reference sequence). The CDR3 has 14 amino acids. This chain's CDR3 is CAWSVQYGSYEQYF. CDR3 nucleotide sequence: TGTGCCTGGAGTGTACAGTACGGCTCCTACGAGCAGTACTTC.

The V call is TRBV28, the J call TRBJ2-3; possible D gene TRBD2, 5 bases. The CDR3 runs to 18 residues. Trimming left V 4 bases short and J 1 base short, with 21 bases between. The germline V gene has CDR1 MDHEN and CDR2 SYDVKM. The DNA of the CDR3 is TGTGCCAGCAGTTCCCCCCCAGGTAGTCGGCGGGGCACAGATACGCAGTATTTT. This gives the protein CASSSPPGSRRGTDTQYF.

The rearrangement uses TRBV30 and TRBJ2-7; D is perhaps TRBD2 (6 bases). V was shortened by 1 base and J by 2 bases, with 6 bases between the two germline ends. The CDR3 consists of 12 residues. Germline CDR1 reads GTSNPN; CDR2 reads SVGIG (reference sequence). DNA of the CDR3: TGTGCCTGGAGTGGGGGGGCCTACGAGCAGTACTTC. This gives the protein CAWSGGAYEQYF.

This clone was detected only once. The genes are TRBV18 and TRBJ1-2; D is unresolved. The CDR3 has 14 residues. Trimming shortened V by 3 bases and J by 8 bases, and 16 bases separated the two germline ends. Germline values: CDR1 KGHSH, CDR2 LQKENI. The CDR3 DNA follows: TGTGCCAGCTCACCGGCCGCGGGAGCTGAGGGCTACACCTTC. This translates into CASSPAAGAEGYTF.

The chain combines TRBV6-5 with TRBJ2-7; 10 bases agree with TRBD2. The CDR3 spans 16 residues. Germline CDR1 and CDR2: MNHEY and SVGAGI. V was pared by 0 bases and J by 7 bases, with 9 bases of the junction left unmatched. The CDR3 bases are TGTGCCAGCAGTTACTCGACTAGCGGGTGGCACGGAGAGCAGTACTTC. This translates into CASSYSTSGWHGEQYF.

This chain connects TRBV5-6 to TRBJ2-5, with 9 positions matching TRBD2. J was trimmed by 2 bases and V by 1 base; bases with no gene match: 9. The CDR3 is 17 amino acids. Germline V gene sequence: CDR1 SGHDT, CDR2 YYEEEE. As DNA, the CDR3 is TGTGCCAGCAGCTTGATATCTAGCGGGGACAATCAAGAGACCCAGTACTTC. Protein sequence: CASSLISSGDNQETQYF.

This chain connects TRBV27 to TRBJ2-7; 8 nucleotides align to TRBD2. Unmatched junction bases numbered 11, after V lost 4 bases and J lost 9 bases. This CDR3 comprises 14 residues. Germline loops: CDR1 MNHEY, CDR2 SMNVEV (reference sequence). The DNA of the CDR3 is TGTGCCAGCAGTTCCCAGGGAGCGGGAGAGGGGCAGTACTTC. Its protein product is CASSSQGAGEGQYF.

The count of this clone is one. The chain is built from TRBV5-7 and TRBJ1-5, with unresolved D. TRBV5-7 is recorded as an ORF, its role being uncertain. V was trimmed by 4 bases and J by 3 bases, leaving 14 bases between them. This CDR3 spans 15 amino acids. The CDR3 region is CASSPSWRTNQPQHF. CDR3 in DNA: TGTGCCAGCAGCCCCTCCTGGAGGACCAATCAGCCCCAGCATTTT.

V usage is TRBV5-1 and J usage is TRBJ2-3, with 11 bases lining up with TRBD2. With 2 bases clipped from V and 0 bases from J, the junction kept 8 bases outside the gene matches. Germline CDR1 reads SGHRS; CDR2 reads YFSETQ. There are 18 residues in the CDR3. The CDR3 sequence: CASSFSGTSGISTDTQYF. The CDR3 nucleotides are TGCGCCAGCAGCTTCTCCGGGACTAGCGGTATAAGCACAGATACGCAGTATTTT. The whole variable domain, filled in from reference TRBV5-1 and TRBJ2-3, reads KAGVTQTPRYLIKTRGQQVTLSCSPISGHRSVSWYQQTPGQGLQFLFEYFSETQRNKGNFPGRFSGRQFSNSRSEMNVSTLELGDSALYLCASSFSGTSGISTDTQYFGPGTRLTVL.

The gene calls are TRBV5-1 and TRBJ2-7, with TRBD1 as a possible D gene (5 bases). There are 15 residues in the CDR3. Germline V CDR1 and CDR2: SGHRS, YFSETQ. V lost 2 bases, J lost 7 bases, and 19 bases lay in between. The DNA of the CDR3 is TGCGCCAGCAGCTTTCTACCAGGGTGGACGGGTGAGCAGTACTTC. Residues: CASSFLPGWTGEQYF. Variable domain in full (rest from reference TRBV5-1 and TRBJ2-7): KAGVTQTPRYLIKTRGQQVTLSCSPISGHRSVSWYQQTPGQGLQFLFEYFSETQRNKGNFPGRFSGRQFSNSRSEMNVSTLELGDSALYLCASSFLPGWTGEQYFGPGTRLTVT.

This chain joins TRBV29-1 and TRBJ2-1; 10 bases match TRBD2. Germline V gene sequence: CDR1 SQVTM, CDR2 ANQGSEA. The CDR3 is made up of 14 amino acids. J lost 7 bases, V lost 4 bases, and 7 bases had no gene match. CDR3 protein: CSVVWSSGGNEQFF. CDR3 nucleotide sequence: TGCAGCGTTGTTTGGTCTAGCGGGGGAAATGAGCAGTTCTTC.

This clone was counted once. The chain recombines TRBV27 with TRBJ2-1, with 9 bases fitting TRBD2. Per the germline V gene, CDR1 is MNHEY and CDR2 is SMNVEV (reference sequence). The junction had 16 bases not matched to a gene; V was cut back by 7 bases and J by 6 bases. CDR3 length: 17 residues. The CDR3 sequence is CASIKGASGKVGNEQFF. The CDR3 nucleotides read TGTGCCAGCATCAAAGGGGCTAGCGGGAAAGTCGGCAATGAGCAGTTCTTC.